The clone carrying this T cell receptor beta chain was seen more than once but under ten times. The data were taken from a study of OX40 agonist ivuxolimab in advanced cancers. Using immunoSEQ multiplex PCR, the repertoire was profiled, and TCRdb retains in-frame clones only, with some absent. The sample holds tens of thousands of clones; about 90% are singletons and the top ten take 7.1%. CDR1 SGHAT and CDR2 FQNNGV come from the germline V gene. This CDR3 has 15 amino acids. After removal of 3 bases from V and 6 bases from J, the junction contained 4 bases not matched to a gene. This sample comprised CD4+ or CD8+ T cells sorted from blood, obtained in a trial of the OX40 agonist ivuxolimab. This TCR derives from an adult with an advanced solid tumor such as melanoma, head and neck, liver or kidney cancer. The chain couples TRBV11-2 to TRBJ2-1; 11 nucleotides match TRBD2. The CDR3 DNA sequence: TGTGCCAGCAGCTTCGAGACTAGCGGGACCAATGAGCAGTTCTTC. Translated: CASSFETSGTNEQFF.